This TCR beta chain was sequenced for a study of T cells after yellow fever vaccination. Turning to the study itself: SMART-Seq v4 Ultra Low Input prepared the low-cell-number fractions. Study-level points and caveats: Though it reached lower strength, the secondary response hit its peak faster, day 5 versus 15. The CD4 and CD8 compartments had a small share of their clonotypes in common.

Details on this clonotype: Its target is unknown.

Making TCR cDNA involved 5'RACE template switching, which added UMIs and a universal primer site. In TCRdb, the 5' RACE reads were re-called with MiXCR into one record per CDR3 protein. The data contain about 550,000 distinct CDR3 sequences, less than 20% of them singletons. The CDR3 is 15 amino acids. Trimming stripped 1 base from V and 3 bases from J, with 11 bases between. Germline-derived CDR1 and CDR2 are LGHNA and YSLEER. Here the sequenced sample was PBMCs, taken 15 days after the yellow fever booster vaccination. The chain recombines TRBV4-3 with TRBJ2-3; tentative D call: TRBD2 (6 bases). This TCR derives from a man aged 30 to 39 who received the YFV17D yellow fever vaccine. The chain's CDR3 is CASSQGRGGTDTQYF. As DNA, the CDR3 is TGCGCCAGCAGCCAAGGGAGGGGTGGGACAGATACGCAGTATTTT.